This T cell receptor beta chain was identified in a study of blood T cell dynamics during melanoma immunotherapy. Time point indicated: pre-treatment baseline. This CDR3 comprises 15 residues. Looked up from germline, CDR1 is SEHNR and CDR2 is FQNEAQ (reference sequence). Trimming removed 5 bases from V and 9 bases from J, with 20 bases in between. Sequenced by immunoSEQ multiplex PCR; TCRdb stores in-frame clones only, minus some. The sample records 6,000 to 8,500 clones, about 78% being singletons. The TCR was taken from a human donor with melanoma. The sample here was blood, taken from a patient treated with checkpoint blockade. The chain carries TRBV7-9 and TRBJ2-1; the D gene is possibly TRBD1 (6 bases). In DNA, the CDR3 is TGTGCCAGCAGCGGCGGACAGCTTACATCTGTTGAGCAGTTCTTC. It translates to CASSGGQLTSVEQFF.